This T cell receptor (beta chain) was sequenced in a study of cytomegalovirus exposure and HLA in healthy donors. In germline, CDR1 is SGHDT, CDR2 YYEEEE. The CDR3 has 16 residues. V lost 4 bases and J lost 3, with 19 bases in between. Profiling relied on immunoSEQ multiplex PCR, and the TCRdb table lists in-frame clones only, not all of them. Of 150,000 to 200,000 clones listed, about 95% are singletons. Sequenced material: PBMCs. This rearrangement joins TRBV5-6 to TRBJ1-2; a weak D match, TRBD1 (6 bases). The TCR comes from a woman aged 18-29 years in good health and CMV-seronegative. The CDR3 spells CASSTGTISWDYGYTF. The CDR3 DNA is TGTGCCAGCAGCACCGGGACAATTTCATGGGACTATGGCTACACCTTC.